Each of the 25 T cell receptor beta chains below was sequenced from the same sample in a study of CD8 T cells in ankylosing spondylitis. Study-level results: Apparently characteristic of ankylosing spondylitis blood was a TCR beta motif (roughly eight highly homologous variants).

TCRdb re-derived calls from the 5' RACE reads in MiXCR, one entry per CDR3 protein. The repertoire holds about 220,000 distinct CDR3 sequences, with about 6.7% as singletons. For these receptors, no antigen is known. The specimen was blood, either unsorted or a sorted T cell fraction (not recorded which). These receptor sequences come from a male donor with ankylosing spondylitis.

The chain is built from TRBV6-1 and TRBJ1-2; no definite D call. Trimming stripped 4 bases from V and 13 bases from J, with 19 bases between. Germline-derived CDR1 and CDR2 are MNHNS and SASEGT. CDR3 length: 13 amino acids. The chain's CDR3 is CASSGPLNPLGTF. DNA for the CDR3: TGTGCCAGCAGTGGCCCTCTTAATCCCCTGGGCACCTTC.

In its sample, this clonotype was seen many times. The rearrangement uses TRBV4-3 and TRBJ1-1; D not certain. Germline lookup yields CDR1 LGHNA and CDR2 YSLEER. The CDR3 runs 15 residues. Trimming took 4 bases from V and 2 from J, leaving 14 bases between them. CDR3 DNA sequence: TGCGCCAGCAGCCCCTACATAGGGTTAAACACTGAAGCTTTCTTT. Protein product: CASSPYIGLNTEAFF.

This clonotype was counted only a few times. The rearrangement uses TRBV7-9 and TRBJ2-5; D is perhaps TRBD2 (5 bases). Germline assignment: CDR1 SEHNR and CDR2 FQNEAQ (reference sequence). The CDR3 contains 14 residues. Trimming shortened V by 5 bases and J by 5 bases, and 15 bases separated the two germline ends. CDR3: CASSKGGPGETQYF. The CDR3 DNA follows: TGTGCCAGCAGCAAGGGCGGGCCGGGGGAGACCCAGTACTTC.

This clonotype was seen at least ten times. The gene calls are TRBV5-1 and TRBJ1-2, with a weak D call TRBD1 (5 bases). With 1 base removed from V and 1 base from J, the gap between germline ends came to 17 bases. The CDR3 has 17 residues. Germline V gives CDR1 SGHRS, CDR2 YFSETQ. The CDR3 spells CASSLFPGLTLNYGYTF. The CDR3 region has the DNA TGCGCCAGCAGCTTGTTTCCGGGACTAACGCTTAACTATGGCTACACCTTC.

This clonotype was observed at least ten times. The genes are TRBV9 and TRBJ2-1, with 11 bases aligning to TRBD2. This CDR3 has 19 residues. The V segment lost 2 bases and the J segment 8 bases; nucleotides outside the gene matches: 18. Germline CDR1 reads SGDLS; CDR2 reads YYNGEE. The chain's CDR3 is CASSVRGNSGRARGDEQFF. CDR3 DNA sequence: TGTGCCAGCAGCGTGAGGGGTAATAGCGGGAGGGCCCGAGGAGATGAGCAGTTCTTC.

This clonotype was detected a few times. The rearrangement uses TRBV2 and TRBJ2-1; D is possibly TRBD2 (6 bases). Germline loops: CDR1 SNHLY, CDR2 FYNNEI. Between the trimmed V and J ends, which lost 3 bases and 4 bases, there was a span of 16 bases. The CDR3 loop spans 16 amino acids. As DNA, the CDR3 is TGTGCCAGCAGTGACGCTGGGGGGACTGCTTACAATGAGCAGTTCTTC. The encoded protein is CASSDAGGTAYNEQFF.

This clonotype was observed at least ten times. CDR3 amino acids: CSARDLRGIANYGYTF. CDR3 DNA: TGCAGTGCTAGAGATCTTCGGGGGATAGCTAACTATGGCTACACCTTC. The V and J genes are TRBV20-1 and TRBJ1-2; possibly TRBD1 for D (5 bases). CDR1 and CDR2 (germline): DFQATT, SNEGSKA (reference sequence). The CDR3 runs 16 residues. Trimming took 0 bases from V and 0 from J, leaving 14 bases between them.

This clonotype was recorded a few times. J is TRBJ1-2 and V is TRBV6-6; D is unresolved. V shed 8 bases and J shed 8 bases, with 3 bases lying between them. The CDR3 extends over 8 amino acids. Germline V gives CDR1 MNHNY, CDR2 SVGAGI (reference sequence). CDR3 sequence reads: CASGGYTF. CDR3 bases: TGTGCCAGCGGGGGCTACACCTTC.

Ten or more counts support this clonotype. The J gene is TRBJ2-3, the V gene TRBV5-1, with 14 bases lining up with TRBD2. CDR1 SGHRS and CDR2 YFSETQ come from the germline V gene. The trim removed 4 bases at V and 5 bases at J, leaving 3 bases unmatched. The CDR3 extends over 15 amino acids. The CDR3 sequence: CASSPGTSGGDTQYF. The CDR3 DNA sequence: TGCGCCAGCAGCCCCGGGACTAGCGGGGGAGATACGCAGTATTTT.

This clonotype was detected ten times or more. V gene TRBV18 combines with J gene TRBJ2-3; TRBD1 agrees at 8 bases. Germline V gene sequence: CDR1 KGHSH, CDR2 LQKENI. The ends lost 3 bases at V and 2 bases at J; junction bases unmatched: 7. The CDR3 has 16 residues. The CDR3: CASSPSGQGITDTQYF. The CDR3 region has the DNA TGTGCCAGCTCACCCTCCGGACAGGGTATCACAGATACGCAGTATTTT.

This clonotype was found many times. The chain uses TRBV12-3 or TRBV12-4 and TRBJ1-1, with D unresolved. The CDR3 has 14 residues. Trimming removed 3 bases from V and 4 bases from J, with 12 bases in between. The CDR3 protein is CASSFGVWGTEAFF. The CDR3 DNA sequence: TGTGCCAGCAGTTTCGGGGTGTGGGGCACTGAAGCTTTCTTT.

This clonotype was seen many times. This rearrangement joins TRBV13 to TRBJ1-2; D ambiguous. The CDR3 spans 12 residues. Trimming cost V 5 bases and J 5 bases, with 9 bases left between them. Looked up from germline, CDR1 is PRHDT and CDR2 is FYEKMQ (reference sequence). CDR3: CASSPAVYGYTF. The CDR3 region has the DNA TGTGCCAGCAGCCCGGCTGTGTATGGCTACACCTTC.

The chain couples TRBV20-1 to TRBJ2-3, with a possible D match to TRBD2 (6 bases). The ends were cut back, 2 bases at V and 3 bases at J, with 12 bases in the middle. Germline V gene sequence: CDR1 DFQATT, CDR2 SNEGSKA (reference sequence). This CDR3 region has 14 residues. The CDR3 sequence is CSARQRRGTDTQYF. Here the CDR3 DNA reads TGCAGTGCTAGACAACGTCGGGGGACAGATACGCAGTATTTT.

This chain connects TRBV11-3 to TRBJ2-1, with 7 bases identical to TRBD1. V lost 5 bases, J lost 1 base, and 11 bases stayed unmatched. The CDR3 consists of 17 residues. Germline V lookup: CDR1 SGHNT, CDR2 YENEEA. CDR3 DNA sequence: TGTGCCAGCAGCCCCTACAGGGGAGTTGGTTCCTACAATGAGCAGTTCTTC. It encodes CASSPYRGVGSYNEQFF.

In the case of this clonotype: A much larger clone sits a single nucleotide away, making a read error possible. The chain recombines TRBV7-8 with TRBJ2-7, with 10 bases that match TRBD2. After removal of 4 bases from V and 5 bases from J, the junction contained 8 bases not matched to a gene. Per the germline V gene, CDR1 is SGHVS and CDR2 is FQNEAQ. This CDR3 spans 15 amino acids. CDR3: CASSSLGTSVNEQYF. The CDR3 DNA follows: TGTGCCAGCAGCTCCTTGGGGACTAGCGTCAACGAGCAGTACTTC.

This clonotype came up many times. V gene TRBV18 combines with J gene TRBJ2-7; D is unresolved. Trimming stripped 0 bases from V and 7 bases from J, with 19 bases between. This CDR3 region has 16 residues. The germline V gene has CDR1 KGHSH and CDR2 LQKENI. CDR3 sequence (DNA): TGTGCCAGCTCACCACCCGGTTTAGAAAAACCGAGGGAGCAGTACTTC. Encoded protein: CASSPPGLEKPREQYF.

This rearrangement joins TRBV2 to TRBJ2-2, with TRBD1 matching over 8 bases. The CDR3 sequence is 13 residues long. J was trimmed by 3 bases and V by 7 bases; bases with no gene match: 1. Germline V gene lookup returns CDR1 SNHLY and CDR2 FYNNEI. CDR3: CASMTGDTGELFF. The CDR3 region has the DNA TGTGCCAGCATGACAGGGGACACCGGGGAGCTGTTTTTT.

This clonotype came up many times. This chain uses TRBV6-1 with TRBJ1-5, with unresolved D. Germline V CDR1 and CDR2: MNHNS, SASEGT. V was cut by 4 bases and J by 5 bases, with 15 bases left in between. CDR3 size: 15 residues. CDR3 in amino acids: CASSASAWNDQPQHF. CDR3 coding DNA: TGTGCCAGCAGTGCAAGCGCTTGGAACGATCAGCCCCAGCATTTT.

Notes on this clonotype: Just one base apart from a much larger clone, this may be a read error. V usage is TRBV20-1 and J usage is TRBJ2-1, with D unclear. The CDR3 is 15 amino acids. Per germline, CDR1 DFQATT and CDR2 SNEGSKA (reference sequence). The CDR3 sequence is CCARDLTSDHNEQFF. CDR3 coding DNA: TGCTGTGCTAGAGATCTGACGTCGGACCACAATGAGCAGTTCTTC.

This clonotype showed up many times. This rearrangement joins TRBV30 to TRBJ2-2; TRBD1 matches at 7 bases. Trimming took 2 bases from V and 4 from J; bases not matched to a gene: 13. Germline lookup yields CDR1 GTSNPN and CDR2 SVGIG (reference sequence). The CDR3 is 17 amino acids. The CDR3 DNA follows: TGTGCCTGGAGTCCCACTCCTCCGGGACAGCGCACCGGGGAGCTGTTTTTT. As protein: CAWSPTPPGQRTGELFF.

In this sample, this clonotype turned up a few times. This chain links TRBV28 with TRBJ2-1, with 9 bases fitting TRBD2. Trimming removed 2 bases from V and 4 bases from J; junction bases left unmatched: 18. Per the germline V gene, CDR1 is MDHEN and CDR2 is SYDVKM. The CDR3 totals 20 residues. The CDR3, as DNA: TGTGCCAGCAGTTTAGCCGCTAGCGGGATAGTCCTTTGGTCTTACAATGAGCAGTTCTTC. It specifies CASSLAASGIVLWSYNEQFF.

The chain joins TRBV4-3 to TRBJ2-1, with TRBD1 matching 11 bases. The CDR3 consists of 17 residues. Germline CDR1 reads LGHNA; CDR2 reads YSLEER. V shed 3 bases, J shed 9 bases, and the junction held 13 bases outside the gene matches. Here the CDR3 reads CASSQGTGTGGRVEQFF. Written as DNA, the CDR3 is TGCGCCAGCAGCCAGGGCACCGGGACAGGGGGGCGGGTTGAGCAGTTCTTC.

V gene TRBV29-1 combines with J gene TRBJ2-1; D perhaps matches TRBD2 (7 bases). This CDR3 region has 14 residues. Trimming cost V 8 bases and J 7 bases, with 21 bases left between them. From germline, CDR1 is SQVTM and CDR2 ANQGSEA. The CDR3 coding sequence is TGCAGCTACAGCGGCGGGGGCCCCTGGAATGAGCAGTTCTTC. It specifies CSYSGGGPWNEQFF.

This clonotype was found a few times. The chain uses TRBV5-1 and TRBJ2-1; 10 nucleotides agree with TRBD2. CDR3 length: 15 residues. The germline V gene has CDR1 SGHRS and CDR2 YFSETQ. J gave up 7 bases and V 2 bases, and 6 bases lay outside the gene matches. In DNA form, the CDR3 reads TGCGCCAGCAGCTTCACTAGCGGGATCTCGAATGAGCAGTTCTTC. Residues: CASSFTSGISNEQFF.

This clonotype was recorded many times. Compared with germline, one end of the junction differs, possibly owing to a read error. For the CDR3, the DNA is TGCGCCAGCAGCTCACCGGGACTAGCTCAACACTTC. Its protein product is CASSSPGLAQHF. The V gene is TRBV10-1, the J gene TRBJ2-5, with 9 bases aligning to TRBD2. The CDR3 loop spans 12 amino acids. CDR1 WNHNN and CDR2 SYGVQD come from the germline V gene (reference sequence).